This T cell receptor beta chain is from a study of T cell repertoires in cytomegalovirus infection. The V gene lost 2 bases and the J gene lost 5 bases, with 13 bases spanning the gap. There are 14 residues in the CDR3. Germline values: CDR1 SGHNT, CDR2 YYREEE (reference sequence). Each CDR3 protein is one row after TCRdb ran MiXCR on the reads. The sample has 150,000 to 180,000 distinct CDR3 sequences, roughly a quarter seen once. The sample holds many counts of this clonotype. Material for sequencing was PBMCs. The sequence came from a human donor in good health (CMV status not recorded). Some clones in this sample may be carry-over from other donors' samples. The chain has TRBV5-4 and TRBJ1-1; no firm D call. The CDR3, as DNA: TGTGCCAGCAGCTTAGTCGGGTCTGGGACTGAAGCTTTCTTT. Amino acid sequence: CASSLVGSGTEAFF.